The rows below give T cell receptor beta chains drawn from one sample of a study of shared clonotypes between healthy human individuals. Measured with immunoSEQ multiplex PCR; TCRdb has only the in-frame clones, and not every one. There are around 600,000 clones in the sample; roughly 96% occur only once, and about 0.11% lies in the top ten. Sequenced input: naive CD8+ T cells sorted from blood. Receptors originate from a woman between 25 and 40 years old in good health. CDR3s include the opening cysteine and the closing phenylalanine or tryptophan. Each record gives: J gene, clone size, V gene, D gene, CDR3 DNA, CDR3 protein. A D gene is named only where the DNA matches it firmly. Size tells how often a clone was seen (once, few, many) or the class of an expanded clone, and some rows leave it out.

J: TRBJ2-7; size: .; V: TRBV2; D: TRBD2; DNA: TGTGCCAGCAAGGGGGCTAGCGGGAGTTACGAGCAGTACTTC; CDR3: CASKGASGSYEQYF
J: TRBJ2-7; size: .; V: TRBV6-1; D: .; DNA: TGTGCCAGCAGTGAAGGGACAGATTACGAGCAGTACTTC; CDR3: CASSEGTDYEQYF
J: TRBJ2-3; size: .; V: TRBV15; D: TRBD2; DNA: TGTGCCACCAGCAGATCTAGCGGGAGCACGGATACGCAGTATTTT; CDR3: CATSRSSGSTDTQYF
J: TRBJ2-7; size: .; V: TRBV5-4; D: .; DNA: TGTGCCAGCAGCCGGCAGGACTTTCTTCCGTACTTC; CDR3: CASSRQDFLPYF
J: TRBJ2-7; size: few; V: TRBV4-1; D: TRBD2; DNA: TGCGCCAGCAGCCAAGTCGCTAGCGGGAGGGCCGGGGTCGAGCAGTACTTC; CDR3: CASSQVASGRAGVEQYF
J: TRBJ2-2; size: .; V: TRBV11-2; D: .; DNA: TGTGCCAGCAGCTTAGAGGGCTCTGACACCGGGGAGCTGTTTTTT; CDR3: CASSLEGSDTGELFF
J: TRBJ2-7; size: .; V: TRBV9; D: .; DNA: TGTGCCAGCAGCGTAGCTAACGGGGGGCCCTACGAGCAGTACTTC; CDR3: CASSVANGGPYEQYF
J: TRBJ2-7; size: .; V: TRBV7-6; D: .; DNA: TGTGCCAGCAGCTTTTCGGCTTTCTACGAGCAGTACTTC; CDR3: CASSFSAFYEQYF
J: TRBJ2-7; size: .; V: TRBV27; D: TRBD1; DNA: TGTGCCAGCAGTCCTCAGGGGGTCGAGCAGTACTTC; CDR3: CASSPQGVEQYF
J: TRBJ2-7; size: .; V: TRBV4-1; D: .; DNA: TGCGCCAGCAGCCAAGATGCCCCCCTCGGGGAGGACTCCTACGAGCAGTACTTC; CDR3: CASSQDAPLGEDSYEQYF
J: TRBJ2-3; size: .; V: TRBV5-6; D: .; DNA: TGTGCCAGCAGCTTGTATGGAGATACGCAGTATTTT; CDR3: CASSLYGDTQYF
J: TRBJ1-5; size: .; V: TRBV29-1; D: TRBD1; DNA: TGCAGCGTTCAAAAGGGGGCAGGTCAGCCCCAGCATTTT; CDR3: CSVQKGAGQPQHF
J: TRBJ2-1; size: .; V: TRBV13; D: TRBD2; DNA: TGTGCCAGCAGCTTACGGCGGGAGGCCCTCGTCGGTGAGCAGTTCTTC; CDR3: CASSLRREALVGEQFF
J: TRBJ2-3; size: .; V: TRBV2; D: TRBD1; DNA: TGTGCCAGTCACACCGGGACAGAAAATGGAGATACGCAGTATTTT; CDR3: CASHTGTENGDTQYF
J: TRBJ2-1; size: .; V: TRBV9; D: TRBD2; DNA: TGTGCCAGCAGCGTAGGGAGCGGGAGTTCCTACAATGAGCAGTTCTTC; CDR3: CASSVGSGSSYNEQFF
J: TRBJ2-7; size: once; V: TRBV4-2; D: .; DNA: TGTGCCAGCAGCCAAGAGGGATCCGTCCCTGGGGGTCGCTCCTACGAGCAGTACTTC; CDR3: CASSQEGSVPGGRSYEQYF
J: TRBJ2-2; size: .; V: TRBV27; D: .; DNA: TGTGCCAGCTCTTCCGGTGGGAGACGGACCGGGGAGCTGTTTTTT; CDR3: CASSSGGRRTGELFF
J: TRBJ1-5; size: .; V: TRBV27; D: .; DNA: TGTGCCAGCAGCAGGGGCAATCAGCCCCAGCATTTT; CDR3: CASSRGNQPQHF
J: TRBJ2-3; size: .; V: TRBV6-1; D: .; DNA: TGTGCCAGCAGTGAAGCGACGCAGGGAGCACCGAGCACAGATACGCAGTATTTT; CDR3: CASSEATQGAPSTDTQYF
J: TRBJ2-3; size: .; V: TRBV6-6; D: .; DNA: TGTGCCAGCAGTACCACGGGACGTCCGGCGGAGGATACGCAGTATTTT; CDR3: CASSTTGRPAEDTQYF
J: TRBJ1-1; size: .; V: TRBV19; D: .; DNA: TGTGCCAGTAGTATACAGGGGTTTAACGCTGAAGCTTTCTTT; CDR3: CASSIQGFNAEAFF
J: TRBJ2-5; size: once; V: TRBV29-1; D: .; DNA: TGCAGCGTTCACGGGAACCAAGAGACCCAGTACTTC; CDR3: CSVHGNQETQYF
J: TRBJ2-7; size: .; V: TRBV7-8; D: TRBD2; DNA: TGTGCCAGCAGCCCGGGACTAGCGGGGAGCTCCTACGAGCAGTACTTC; CDR3: CASSPGLAGSSYEQYF
J: TRBJ2-5; size: .; V: TRBV29-1; D: TRBD2; DNA: TGCAGCGTCATCGGACTAGCAGATAAATATTCGTACCAAGAGACCCAGTACTTC; CDR3: CSVIGLADKYSYQETQYF
J: TRBJ2-7; size: .; V: TRBV16; D: .; DNA: TGTGCCAGCAGCCAGGGAGGGGGCGATTTCGAGCAGTACTTC; CDR3: CASSQGGGDFEQYF
J: TRBJ2-1; size: once; V: TRBV27; D: .; DNA: TGTGCCAGCGGCGCTGGAGGCTCCTACAATGAGCAGTTCTTC; CDR3: CASGAGGSYNEQFF
J: TRBJ2-7; size: .; V: TRBV6-6; D: .; DNA: TGTGCCAGCAGCCACAGGACAGTACCCTACGAGCAGTACTTC; CDR3: CASSHRTVPYEQYF
J: TRBJ1-5; size: once; V: TRBV28; D: .; DNA: TGTGCCAGCAGTTTGTTCGGCTCGCTGGGGGATGATAATCAGCCCCAGCATTTT; CDR3: CASSLFGSLGDDNQPQHF
J: TRBJ2-7; size: .; V: TRBV29-1; D: TRBD2; DNA: TGCAGCGGACTAGCGGGAGTCTCCTACGAGCAGTACTTC; CDR3: CSGLAGVSYEQYF
J: TRBJ2-3; size: .; V: TRBV5-4; D: TRBD1; DNA: TGTGCCAGCAGCTTACAGGGGGCCCCCACAGATACGCAGTATTTT; CDR3: CASSLQGAPTDTQYF
J: TRBJ2-1; size: .; V: TRBV2; D: TRBD2; DNA: TGTGCCAACCCCGGGACTAGCGGGAGCCCACTCTACAATGAGCAGTTCTTC; CDR3: CANPGTSGSPLYNEQFF
J: TRBJ2-7; size: .; V: TRBV9; D: TRBD2; DNA: TGTGCCAGCAGCCCAACGGGAGGGTTCCACGAGCAGTACTTC; CDR3: CASSPTGGFHEQYF
J: TRBJ1-3; size: once; V: TRBV19; D: .; DNA: TGTGCCAGTAGTATAGATGTTGGCGGCAGGGGCGACTCTGGAAACACCATATATTTT; CDR3: CASSIDVGGRGDSGNTIYF
J: TRBJ2-3; size: .; V: TRBV29-1; D: .; DNA: TGCAGCGTTGAAGGAGGGCACTCGAAGGCGGAGGAGAGCACAGATACGCAGTATTTT; CDR3: CSVEGGHSKAEESTDTQYF
J: TRBJ2-5; size: .; V: TRBV6-1; D: .; DNA: TGTGCCAGCAAAGGTGGGACCTTTTTCCAAGAGACCCAGTACTTC; CDR3: CASKGGTFFQETQYF
J: TRBJ2-1; size: .; V: TRBV28; D: .; DNA: TGTGCCAGCAGTTTAGCTGGTTACAATGAGCAGTTCTTC; CDR3: CASSLAGYNEQFF
J: TRBJ1-1; size: .; V: TRBV19; D: .; DNA: TGTGCCAGTAGTATAAGTCTGGGGGCTGAAGCTTTCTTT; CDR3: CASSISLGAEAFF
J: TRBJ1-4; size: .; V: TRBV6-5; D: .; DNA: TGTGCCAGCAGTTACTCGCCGTCGGGTAATGAAAAACTGTTTTTT; CDR3: CASSYSPSGNEKLFF
J: TRBJ2-7; size: few; V: TRBV9; D: .; DNA: TGTGCCAGCAGCGTGGCGGGGAACTACGAGCAGTACTTC; CDR3: CASSVAGNYEQYF
J: TRBJ2-7; size: .; V: TRBV6-5; D: .; DNA: TGTGCCAGCAGTTACGCGGATTACGAGCAGTACTTC; CDR3: CASSYADYEQYF
J: TRBJ2-1; size: .; V: TRBV7-9; D: .; DNA: TGTGCCAGCAGCTGGGTGGGGCCCTCCTACAATGAGCAGTTCTTC; CDR3: CASSWVGPSYNEQFF
J: TRBJ1-2; size: .; V: TRBV7-9; D: TRBD1; DNA: TGTGCCAGCAGCTTAATGGGGACAGGGCTTGGCTACACCTTC; CDR3: CASSLMGTGLGYTF
J: TRBJ1-3; size: .; V: TRBV13; D: .; DNA: TGTGCCAGCAGTTCGACAGGCTCCGGGCGAAACACCATATATTTT; CDR3: CASSSTGSGRNTIYF
J: TRBJ1-1; size: .; V: TRBV7-8; D: TRBD1; DNA: TGTGCCAGCAGCTTTCGTGGGTCGGACAGGGGGCATCTTCTGGATGAAGCTTTCTTT; CDR3: CASSFRGSDRGHLLDEAFF
J: TRBJ2-7; size: .; V: TRBV6-6; D: .; DNA: TGTGCCAGCAGTAAGGACACTTACGAGCAGTACTTC; CDR3: CASSKDTYEQYF
J: TRBJ1-1; size: .; V: TRBV28; D: .; DNA: TGTGCCAGCAGTTTCGCCGTGTATAACACTGAAGCTTTCTTT; CDR3: CASSFAVYNTEAFF
J: TRBJ2-7; size: .; V: TRBV27; D: TRBD2; DNA: TGTGCCAGCAGCCTTAGCGGGAGGGCCGTTACAGCCGAGCAGTACTTC; CDR3: CASSLSGRAVTAEQYF
J: TRBJ2-3; size: .; V: TRBV6-5; D: .; DNA: TGTGCCAGCAGTTACTCGACCGGACGGCGCGATACGCAGTATTTT; CDR3: CASSYSTGRRDTQYF
J: TRBJ2-1; size: .; V: TRBV5-4; D: .; DNA: TGTGCCAGCGCTATATACTCCTACAATGAGCAGTTCTTC; CDR3: CASAIYSYNEQFF
J: TRBJ1-5; size: .; V: TRBV28; D: .; DNA: TGTGCCAGCAGTTTAGGGTCAGGGAGGCTTCAGCCCCAGCATTTT; CDR3: CASSLGSGRLQPQHF
J: TRBJ2-3; size: .; V: TRBV13; D: TRBD2; DNA: TGTGCCAGCAGCCCAGGGGGACTAGCGGGACTGGTGGATACGCAGTATTTT; CDR3: CASSPGGLAGLVDTQYF
J: TRBJ2-7; size: .; V: TRBV27; D: .; DNA: TGTGCCAGCAGTTTATCGAGGCAGGGCTACGAGCAGTACTTC; CDR3: CASSLSRQGYEQYF
J: TRBJ1-5; size: .; V: TRBV4-1; D: TRBD1; DNA: TGCGCCAGCAGCCACCGAGCAACAGACAGGGGATATCAGCCCCAGCATTTT; CDR3: CASSHRATDRGYQPQHF
J: TRBJ2-1; size: .; V: TRBV28; D: .; DNA: TGTGCCAGCACCCTGGGACGGAGAAATGAGCAGTTCTTC; CDR3: CASTLGRRNEQFF
J: TRBJ2-5; size: .; V: TRBV28; D: .; DNA: TGTGCCAGCAGTATACGACACTTCAGGGGAGGACAAGAGACCCAGTACTTC; CDR3: CASSIRHFRGGQETQYF
J: TRBJ2-7; size: .; V: TRBV29-1; D: .; DNA: TGCAGCGTTGATGACGGGCCCGAGCAGTACTTC; CDR3: CSVDDGPEQYF